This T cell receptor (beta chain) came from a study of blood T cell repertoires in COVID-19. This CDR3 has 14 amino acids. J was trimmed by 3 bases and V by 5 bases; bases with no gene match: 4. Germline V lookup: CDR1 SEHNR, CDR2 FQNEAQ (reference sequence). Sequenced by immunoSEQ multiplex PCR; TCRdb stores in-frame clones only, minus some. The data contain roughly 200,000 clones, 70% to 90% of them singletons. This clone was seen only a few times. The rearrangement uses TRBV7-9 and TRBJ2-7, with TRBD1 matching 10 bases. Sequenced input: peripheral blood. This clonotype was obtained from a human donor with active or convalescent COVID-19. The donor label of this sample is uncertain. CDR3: CASSLGQGFYEQYF. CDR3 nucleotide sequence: TGTGCCAGCAGCCTGGGACAGGGGTTCTACGAGCAGTACTTC.